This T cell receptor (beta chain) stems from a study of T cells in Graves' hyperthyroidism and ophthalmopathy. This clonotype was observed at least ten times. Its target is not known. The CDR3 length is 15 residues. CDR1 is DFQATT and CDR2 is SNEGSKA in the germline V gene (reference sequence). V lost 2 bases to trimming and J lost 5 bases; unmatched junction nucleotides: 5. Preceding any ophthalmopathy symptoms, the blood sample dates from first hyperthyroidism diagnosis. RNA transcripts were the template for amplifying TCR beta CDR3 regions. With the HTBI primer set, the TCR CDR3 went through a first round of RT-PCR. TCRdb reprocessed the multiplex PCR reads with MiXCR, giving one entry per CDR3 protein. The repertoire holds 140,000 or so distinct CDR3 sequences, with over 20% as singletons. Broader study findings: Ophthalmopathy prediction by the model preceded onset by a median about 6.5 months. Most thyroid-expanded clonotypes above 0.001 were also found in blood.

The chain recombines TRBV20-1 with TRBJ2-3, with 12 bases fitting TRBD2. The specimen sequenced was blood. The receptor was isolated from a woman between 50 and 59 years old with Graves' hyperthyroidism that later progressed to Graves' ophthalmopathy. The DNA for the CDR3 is TGCAGTGCTAGATCCCCGGGACTAGCGGGAGATACGCAGTATTTT. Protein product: CSARSPGLAGDTQYF.